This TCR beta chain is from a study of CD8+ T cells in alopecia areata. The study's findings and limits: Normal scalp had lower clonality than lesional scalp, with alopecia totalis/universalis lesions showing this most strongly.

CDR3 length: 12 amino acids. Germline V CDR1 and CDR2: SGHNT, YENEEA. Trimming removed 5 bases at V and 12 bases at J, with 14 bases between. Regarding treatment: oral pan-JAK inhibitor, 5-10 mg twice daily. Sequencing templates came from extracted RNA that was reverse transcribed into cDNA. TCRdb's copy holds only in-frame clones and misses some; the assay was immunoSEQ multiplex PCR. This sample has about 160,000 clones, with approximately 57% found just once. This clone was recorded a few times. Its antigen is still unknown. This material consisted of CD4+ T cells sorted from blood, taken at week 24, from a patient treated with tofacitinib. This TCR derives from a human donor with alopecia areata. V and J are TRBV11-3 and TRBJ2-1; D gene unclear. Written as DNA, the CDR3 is TGTGCCAGCAGCCTGTCGGGTATAGGGCAGTTCTTC. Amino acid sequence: CASSLSGIGQFF.